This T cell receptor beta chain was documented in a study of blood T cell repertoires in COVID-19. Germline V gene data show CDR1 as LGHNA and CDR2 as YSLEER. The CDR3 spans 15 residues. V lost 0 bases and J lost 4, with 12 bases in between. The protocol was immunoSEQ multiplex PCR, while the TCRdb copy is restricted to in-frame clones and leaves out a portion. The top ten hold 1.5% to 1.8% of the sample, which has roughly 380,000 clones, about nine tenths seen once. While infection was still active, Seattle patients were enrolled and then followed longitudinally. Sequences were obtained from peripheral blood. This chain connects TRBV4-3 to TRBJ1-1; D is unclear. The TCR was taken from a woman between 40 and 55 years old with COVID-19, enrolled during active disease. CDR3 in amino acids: CASSQDSGLGTEAFF. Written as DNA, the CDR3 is TGCGCCAGCAGCCAAGATTCGGGTTTGGGCACTGAAGCTTTCTTT.